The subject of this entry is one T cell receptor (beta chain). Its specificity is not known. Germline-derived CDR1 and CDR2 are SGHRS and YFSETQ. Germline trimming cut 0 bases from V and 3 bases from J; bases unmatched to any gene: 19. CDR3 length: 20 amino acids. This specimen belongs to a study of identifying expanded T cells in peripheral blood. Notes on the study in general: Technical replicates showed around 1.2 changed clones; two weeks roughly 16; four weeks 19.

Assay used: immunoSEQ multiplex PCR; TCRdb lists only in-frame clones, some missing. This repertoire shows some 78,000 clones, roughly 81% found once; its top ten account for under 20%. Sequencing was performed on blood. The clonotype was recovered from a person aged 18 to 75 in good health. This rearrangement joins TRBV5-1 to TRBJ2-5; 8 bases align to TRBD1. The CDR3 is CASSLGYLTNVRGLEETQYF. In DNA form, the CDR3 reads TGCGCCAGCAGCTTGGGGTACTTGACCAACGTCAGGGGGCTTGAAGAGACCCAGTACTTC.